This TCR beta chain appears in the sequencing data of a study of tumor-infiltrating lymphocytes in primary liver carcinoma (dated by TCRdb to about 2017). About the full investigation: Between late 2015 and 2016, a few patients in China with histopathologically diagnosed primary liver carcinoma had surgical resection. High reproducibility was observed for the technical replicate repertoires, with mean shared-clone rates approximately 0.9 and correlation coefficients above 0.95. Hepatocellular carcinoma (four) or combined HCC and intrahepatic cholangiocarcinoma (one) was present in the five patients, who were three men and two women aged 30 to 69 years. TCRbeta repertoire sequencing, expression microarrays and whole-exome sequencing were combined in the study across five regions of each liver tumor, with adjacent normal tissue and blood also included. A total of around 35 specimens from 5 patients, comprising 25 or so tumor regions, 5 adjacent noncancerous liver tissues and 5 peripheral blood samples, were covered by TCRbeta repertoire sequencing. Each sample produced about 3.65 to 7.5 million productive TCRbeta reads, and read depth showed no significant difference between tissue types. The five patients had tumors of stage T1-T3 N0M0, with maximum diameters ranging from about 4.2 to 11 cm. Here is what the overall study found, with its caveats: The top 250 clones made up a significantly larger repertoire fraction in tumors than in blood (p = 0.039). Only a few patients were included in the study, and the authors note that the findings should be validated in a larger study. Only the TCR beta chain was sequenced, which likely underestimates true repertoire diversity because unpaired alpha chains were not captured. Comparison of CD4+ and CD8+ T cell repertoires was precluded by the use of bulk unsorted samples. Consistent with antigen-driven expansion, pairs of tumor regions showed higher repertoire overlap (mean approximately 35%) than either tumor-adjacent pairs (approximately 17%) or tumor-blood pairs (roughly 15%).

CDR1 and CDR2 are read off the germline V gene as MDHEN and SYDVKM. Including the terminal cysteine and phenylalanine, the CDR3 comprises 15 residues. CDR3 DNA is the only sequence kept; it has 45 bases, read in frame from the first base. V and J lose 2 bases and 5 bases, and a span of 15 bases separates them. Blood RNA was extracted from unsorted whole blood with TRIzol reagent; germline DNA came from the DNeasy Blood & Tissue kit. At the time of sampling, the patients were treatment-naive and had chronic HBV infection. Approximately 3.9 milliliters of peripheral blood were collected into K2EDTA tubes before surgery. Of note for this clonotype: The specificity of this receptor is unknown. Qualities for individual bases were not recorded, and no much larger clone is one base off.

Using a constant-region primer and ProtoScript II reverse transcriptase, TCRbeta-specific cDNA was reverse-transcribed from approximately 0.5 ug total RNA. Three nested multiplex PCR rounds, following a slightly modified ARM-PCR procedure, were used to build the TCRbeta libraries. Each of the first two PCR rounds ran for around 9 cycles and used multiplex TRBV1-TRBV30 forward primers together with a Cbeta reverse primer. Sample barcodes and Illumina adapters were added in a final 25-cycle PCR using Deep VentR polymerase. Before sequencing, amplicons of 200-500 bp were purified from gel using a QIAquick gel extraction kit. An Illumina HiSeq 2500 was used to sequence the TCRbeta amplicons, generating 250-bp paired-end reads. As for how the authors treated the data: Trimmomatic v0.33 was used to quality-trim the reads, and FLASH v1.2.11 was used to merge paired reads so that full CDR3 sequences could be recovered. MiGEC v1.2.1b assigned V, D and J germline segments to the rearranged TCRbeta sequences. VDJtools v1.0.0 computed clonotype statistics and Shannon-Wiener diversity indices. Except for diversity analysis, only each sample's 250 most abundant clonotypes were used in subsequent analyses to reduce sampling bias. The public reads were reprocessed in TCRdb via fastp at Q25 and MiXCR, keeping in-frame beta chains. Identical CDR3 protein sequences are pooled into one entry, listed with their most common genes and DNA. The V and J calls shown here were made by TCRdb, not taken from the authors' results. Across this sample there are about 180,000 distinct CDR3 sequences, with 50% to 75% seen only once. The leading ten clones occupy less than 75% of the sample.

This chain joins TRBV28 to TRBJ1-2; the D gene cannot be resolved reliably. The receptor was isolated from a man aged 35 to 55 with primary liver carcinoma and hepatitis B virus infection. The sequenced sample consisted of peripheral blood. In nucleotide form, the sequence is TGTGCCAGCAGTTTAACCCCCCCCAGTTGGTATGGCTACACCTTC. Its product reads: CASSLTPPSWYGYTF.